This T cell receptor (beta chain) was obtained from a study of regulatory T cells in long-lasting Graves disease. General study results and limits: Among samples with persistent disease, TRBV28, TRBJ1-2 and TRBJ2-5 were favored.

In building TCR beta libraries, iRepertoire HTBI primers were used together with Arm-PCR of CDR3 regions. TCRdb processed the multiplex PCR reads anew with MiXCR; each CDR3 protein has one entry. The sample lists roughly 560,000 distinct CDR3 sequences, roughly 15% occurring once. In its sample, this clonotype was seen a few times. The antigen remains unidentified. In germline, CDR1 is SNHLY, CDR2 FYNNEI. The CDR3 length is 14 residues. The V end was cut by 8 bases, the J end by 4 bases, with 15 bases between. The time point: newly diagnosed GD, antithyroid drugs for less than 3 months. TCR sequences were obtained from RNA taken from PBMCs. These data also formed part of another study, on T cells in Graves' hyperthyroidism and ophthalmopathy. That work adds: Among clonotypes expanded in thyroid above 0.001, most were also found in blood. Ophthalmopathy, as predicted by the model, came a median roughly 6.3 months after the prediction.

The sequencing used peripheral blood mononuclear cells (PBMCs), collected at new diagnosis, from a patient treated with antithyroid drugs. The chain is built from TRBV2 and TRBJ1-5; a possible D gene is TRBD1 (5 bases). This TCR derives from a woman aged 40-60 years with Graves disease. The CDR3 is CASSSGRENQPQHF. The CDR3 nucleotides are TGTGCCAGCTCGTCGGGCAGGGAGAATCAGCCCCAGCATTTT.